This passage covers 16 T cell receptor beta chains from one sample sequenced in a study of blood T cell repertoires in COVID-19. The protocol was immunoSEQ multiplex PCR, while the TCRdb copy is restricted to in-frame clones and leaves out a portion. The data contain 15,000 to 20,000 clones, 80% to 90% of them singletons. Input material: peripheral blood. The receptors were gathered from a human donor with active COVID-19. The donor label of this sample is uncertain.

This chain links TRBV2 with TRBJ1-4; possibly TRBD1 for D (6 bases). This CDR3 contains 14 residues. V was clipped by 5 bases and J by 5 bases, with 12 bases between them. Germline V gives CDR1 SNHLY, CDR2 FYNNEI. CDR3 in DNA: TGTGCCAGCAGTTGGACAGCGGTCAATGAAAAACTGTTTTTT. Translated: CASSWTAVNEKLFF. The whole variable domain, filled in from reference TRBV2 and TRBJ1-4, reads EPEVTQTPSHQVTQMGQEVILRCVPISNHLYFYWYRQILGQKVEFLVSFYNNEISEKSEIFDDQFSVERPDGSNFTLKIRSTKLEDSAMYFCASSWTAVNEKLFFGSGTQLSVL.

Only one count was recorded for this clone. The chain is built from TRBV11-2 and TRBJ2-3, with 7 bases that match TRBD1. Germline CDR1 reads SGHAT; CDR2 reads FQNNGV. After removal of 6 bases from V and 6 bases from J, the junction contained 9 bases not matched to a gene. This CDR3 region has 14 residues. The CDR3 DNA sequence: TGTGCCAGCAGGTCGACAGGGTTCCTCGATACGCAGTATTTT. Protein: CASRSTGFLDTQYF.

The rearrangement uses TRBV2 and TRBJ2-5, with D perhaps TRBD1 (6 bases). Germline V lookup: CDR1 SNHLY, CDR2 FYNNEI. This CDR3 contains 15 residues. Trimming pared 2 bases from V and 1 base from J, leaving 11 bases between. In DNA form, the CDR3 reads TGTGCCAGCAGTGAATCCGACAGGACCCAAGAGACCCAGTACTTC. Translated: CASSESDRTQETQYF. Based on the CDR3 plus reference TRBV2 and TRBJ2-5, the full variable domain is EPEVTQTPSHQVTQMGQEVILRCVPISNHLYFYWYRQILGQKVEFLVSFYNNEISEKSEIFDDQFSVERPDGSNFTLKIRSTKLEDSAMYFCASSESDRTQETQYFGPGTRLLVL.

The chain joins TRBV3-1 (or the pseudogene TRBV3-2) to TRBJ1-2; maybe TRBD1 (5 bases). Trimming left V 0 bases short and J 8 bases short, with 16 bases between. Germline V gene sequence: CDR1 LGHDT, CDR2 YNNKEL (reference sequence). The CDR3 runs to 15 residues. The CDR3 loop is CASSQDRAGLLGYTF. The DNA of the CDR3 is TGTGCCAGCAGCCAAGACAGGGCCGGTTTATTAGGCTACACCTTC.

V is TRBV4-1 and J is TRBJ2-1; D is perhaps TRBD2 (5 bases). Trimming took 1 base from V and 1 from J, leaving 8 bases between them. This CDR3 is 15 amino acids long. The germline CDR1 and CDR2 sequences are MGHRA and YSYEKL. This CDR3 reads CASSQGSESYNEQFF. For the CDR3, the DNA is TGCGCCAGCAGCCAAGGTAGCGAGTCCTACAATGAGCAGTTCTTC.

The chain is built from TRBV4-3 and TRBJ2-5, with D maybe TRBD1 (6 bases). Germline CDR1 reads LGHNA; CDR2 reads YSLEER. V was pared by 0 bases and J by 7 bases, with 27 bases between. This CDR3 is built from 19 residues. The CDR3 loop reads CASSQDLWEFGTGPPTQYF. CDR3 DNA sequence: TGCGCCAGCAGCCAAGATCTTTGGGAGTTTGGAACAGGGCCGCCGACCCAGTACTTC.

This clone came up a few times. The gene calls are TRBV19 and TRBJ1-5, with D tentatively TRBD1 (6 bases). Trimming stripped 3 bases from V and 6 bases from J, with 12 bases between. Germline lookup yields CDR1 LNHDA and CDR2 SQIVND (reference sequence). The CDR3 has 14 residues. The CDR3 coding sequence is TGTGCCAGTAGTATTCAGGGGTATGGTCAGCCCCAGCATTTT. Its translation: CASSIQGYGQPQHF.

V and J are TRBV5-4 and TRBJ2-3, with D unclear. The CDR3 sequence is 14 residues long. Germline assignment: CDR1 SGHNT and CDR2 YYREEE (reference sequence). V lost 5 bases to trimming and J lost 0 bases, with 10 bases between them. CDR3 sequence: CASSNRSSTDTQYF. The CDR3 DNA follows: TGTGCCAGCAGTAACAGATCTAGCACAGATACGCAGTATTTT.

This chain connects TRBV9 to TRBJ2-5; TRBD2 aligns across 10 bases. This CDR3 contains 15 residues. Germline V lookup: CDR1 SGDLS, CDR2 YYNGEE. After removal of 2 bases from V and 7 bases from J, the junction contained 8 bases not matched to a gene. The CDR3 spells CASSVRLAGRGTQYF. The CDR3 coding sequence is TGTGCCAGCAGCGTCCGACTAGCGGGCCGTGGGACCCAGTACTTC.

This clone was counted a single time. J is TRBJ2-3 and V is TRBV6-5; 9 bases agree with TRBD1. Germline CDR1 is MNHEY and CDR2 is SVGAGI. The trim removed 7 bases at V and 7 bases at J, leaving 6 bases unmatched. The CDR3 length is 13 residues. The CDR3 sequence: CASTGQGANTQYF. CDR3 coding DNA: TGTGCCAGCACGGGACAGGGTGCAAATACGCAGTATTTT.

The V call is TRBV3-1 (or the pseudogene TRBV3-2), the J call TRBJ2-1, with a tentative D call TRBD1 (5 bases). The CDR3 consists of 12 residues. Trimming stripped 4 bases from V and 8 bases from J, with 9 bases between. The germline V gene encodes CDR1 LGHDT and CDR2 YNNKEL (reference sequence). CDR3 sequence: CASSPQGDEQFF. Written as DNA, the CDR3 is TGTGCCAGCAGCCCGCAGGGCGATGAGCAGTTCTTC.

The chain carries TRBV5-1 and TRBJ2-2, with TRBD1 as a possible D gene (6 bases). CDR1 and CDR2 from the germline V gene are SGHRS and YFSETQ. The CDR3 extends over 16 amino acids. Trimming left V 0 bases short and J 3 bases short, with 12 bases between. DNA for the CDR3: TGCGCCAGCAGCTTGGGGGGGACATCCTACACCGGGGAGCTGTTTTTT. It yields the protein CASSLGGTSYTGELFF.

The rearrangement uses TRBV10-3 and TRBJ2-3; maybe TRBD1 (6 bases). The CDR3 is 17 amino acids. V shed 4 bases and J shed 5 bases, with 22 bases lying between them. In germline, CDR1 is ENHRY, CDR2 SYGVKD. In DNA, the CDR3 is TGTGCCATCAGTGGGTCTCCCGGTCGAGGGGGACAAGATACGCAGTATTTT. Amino acid sequence: CAISGSPGRGGQDTQYF.

The chain uses TRBV4-1 and TRBJ2-1; perhaps TRBD2 as D (6 bases). The CDR3 runs 16 residues. Germline lookup yields CDR1 MGHRA and CDR2 YSYEKL. V was cut by 2 bases and J by 1 base, with 12 bases left in between. The CDR3 bases are TGCGCCAGCAGCCAAACTGCGGGGATTTCCTACAATGAGCAGTTCTTC. Amino acid sequence: CASSQTAGISYNEQFF.

The J gene is TRBJ1-2, the V gene TRBV6-2 or TRBV6-3; 7 bases agree with TRBD1. Germline assignment: CDR1 MNHEY and CDR2 SVGEGT. This CDR3 is built from 15 residues. With V trimmed by 6 bases and J by 4 bases, 11 bases remained unmatched. The CDR3 region has the DNA TGTGCCAGCAGCGGTCGACAGGGATCTATCTATGGCTACACCTTC. This sequence encodes CASSGRQGSIYGYTF.

The chain carries TRBV4-3 and TRBJ2-1; 13 bases fit TRBD2. In germline, CDR1 is LGHNA, CDR2 YSLEER. The CDR3 consists of 15 residues. The trim removed 4 bases at V and 6 bases at J, leaving 3 bases unmatched. CDR3 loop: CASSLTSGGTNEQFF. The CDR3 nucleotides are TGCGCCAGCAGCCTGACTAGCGGGGGGACCAATGAGCAGTTCTTC.